The 20 T cell receptor beta chains below come from one sample, sequenced in a study of shared clonotypes between healthy human individuals. TCRdb's table, derived via immunoSEQ multiplex PCR, lists solely in-frame clones and lacks some. This sample has about 2.5 million clones, with 85% to 95% found just once. The material sequenced was naive CD4+ T cells from PBMCs. Documented subset: CD45RA+ positively selected. All receptors come from a man between 18 and 35 years old in good health. Some clones in this sample may be carry-over from other donors' samples.

Only a few counts were recorded for this clone. This sample includes further DNA sequences coding for the same CDR3. The chain links TRBV29-1 to TRBJ2-6; possibly TRBD2 for D (5 bases). Trimming took 6 bases from V and 0 from J, leaving 6 bases between them. The CDR3 runs 13 residues. Germline CDR1 and CDR2: SQVTM and ANQGSEA. CDR3 in amino acids: CSVEASGANVLTF. CDR3 nucleotide sequence: TGCAGCGTGGAGGCCTCTGGGGCCAACGTCCTGACTTTC.

V gene TRBV4-2 combines with J gene TRBJ2-7, with 8 bases lining up with TRBD1. Germline CDR1 is LGHNA and CDR2 is YNFKEQ. Trimming cost V 0 bases and J 4 bases; bases outside gene matches: 5. The CDR3 loop spans 15 amino acids. This chain's CDR3 is CASSQDLTGGYEQYF. CDR3 in DNA: TGTGCCAGCAGCCAAGATCTTACAGGGGGGTACGAGCAGTACTTC.

In this sample, this clone turned up once. The J gene is TRBJ1-1, the V gene TRBV6-6, with D hard to call. The CDR3 is made up of 13 amino acids. The V gene's germline CDR1 is MNHNY and CDR2 SVGAGI (reference sequence). Trimming left V 7 bases short and J 0 bases short, with 9 bases between. The CDR3 spells CASKGSMNTEAFF. As DNA, the CDR3 is TGTGCCAGCAAGGGCAGCATGAACACTGAAGCTTTCTTT.

CDR3 bases: TGTGCCAGCAGCCACAACTGGGGGCGGGAGACCCAGTACTTC. Translating it yields CASSHNWGRETQYF. The chain carries TRBV14 and TRBJ2-5; TRBD1 might be the D (6 bases). There are 14 residues in the CDR3. Trimming removed 3 bases from V and 5 bases from J, with 13 bases in between. Germline V gives CDR1 SGHDN, CDR2 FVKESK.

The chain uses TRBV30 and TRBJ2-1; TRBD1 agrees at 7 bases. This CDR3 comprises 17 residues. CDR1 is GTSNPN and CDR2 is SVGIG in the germline V gene (reference sequence). Trimming cost V 1 base and J 7 bases; bases outside gene matches: 16. This CDR3 reads CAWSGSIIWQGENEQFF. In DNA, the CDR3 is TGTGCCTGGAGTGGTTCCATAATTTGGCAGGGGGAGAATGAGCAGTTCTTC.

Details on this clone: This CDR3 is also generated by other DNA sequences in the sample. The chain is built from TRBV30 and TRBJ1-4; no definite D call. The V gene lost 0 bases and the J gene lost 8 bases, with 10 bases spanning the gap. Per the germline V gene, CDR1 is GTSNPN and CDR2 is SVGIG (reference sequence). The CDR3 has 13 amino acids. The CDR3 DNA reads as TGTGCCTGGAGTGTTGGCCAAGGAGAAAAACTGTTTTTT. Translation: CAWSVGQGEKLFF.

This clone has more than one count but fewer than ten. The sample contains more than one DNA sequence encoding this CDR3. The chain is built from TRBV11-2 and TRBJ2-3, with unresolved D. Germline V lookup: CDR1 SGHAT, CDR2 FQNNGV. CDR3 length equals 11 residues. Trimming stripped 4 bases from V and 2 bases from J, with 1 base between. The CDR3 DNA is TGTGCCAGCAGCTACACAGATACGCAGTATTTT. Protein: CASSYTDTQYF.

CDR3 in amino acids: CASSAGGPNSVSGNTIYF. DNA for the CDR3: TGCGCCAGCAGCGCGGGGGGTCCAAACAGTGTCTCTGGAAACACCATATATTTT. The chain carries TRBV5-1 and TRBJ1-3, with TRBD1 as a possible D gene (5 bases). V was pared by 4 bases and J by 0 bases, with 20 bases between. Germline assignment: CDR1 SGHRS and CDR2 YFSETQ. CDR3 size: 18 residues.

V usage is TRBV10-3 and J usage is TRBJ2-7; no reliable D call. Trimming removed 11 bases at V and 0 bases at J, with 11 bases between. This CDR3 spans 12 amino acids. Germline assignment: CDR1 ENHRY and CDR2 SYGVKD. The CDR3 reads CAAMAASYEQYF. The DNA for the CDR3 is TGTGCCGCTATGGCTGCCTCCTACGAGCAGTACTTC.

Note on this clone: Other DNA sequences from this sample encode an identical CDR3 as well. The chain uses TRBV18 and TRBJ2-5, with unresolved D. The CDR3 length is 12 residues. Germline CDR1 is KGHSH and CDR2 is LQKENI. Deletions cut 5 bases from V and 2 bases from J, with 6 bases between. As DNA, the CDR3 is TGTGCCAGCTCAGCTTATCAAGAGACCCAGTACTTC. This codes for CASSAYQETQYF.

This rearrangement joins TRBV5-1 to TRBJ1-5; D possibly corresponds to TRBD1 (5 bases). The CDR3 extends over 15 amino acids. Per the germline V gene, CDR1 is SGHRS and CDR2 is YFSETQ. Trimming took off 0 bases at V and 3 bases at J, with 10 bases between the two ends. The CDR3 bases are TGCGCCAGCAGCTTGGGCCAGGGACCCAATCAGCCCCAGCATTTT. This translates into CASSLGQGPNQPQHF.

The chain employs TRBV2 and TRBJ1-5; perhaps TRBD1 as D (5 bases). From germline, CDR1 is SNHLY and CDR2 FYNNEI. This CDR3 spans 14 amino acids. V lost 6 bases, J lost 3 bases, and 12 bases lay in between. The CDR3 protein is CASSEGMSNQPQHF. The CDR3 coding sequence is TGTGCCAGCAGCGAGGGGATGTCCAATCAGCCCCAGCATTTT.

The gene calls are TRBV7-2 and TRBJ2-5; 14 bases are shared with TRBD2. CDR1 is SGHTA, CDR2 FQGNSA, per germline. V gave up 1 base and J gave up 6 bases; unmatched junction bases: 7. CDR3 length: 17 amino acids. The CDR3 region is CASSLVGLAGGRKTQYF. As DNA, the CDR3 is TGTGCCAGCAGCTTAGTAGGACTAGCGGGAGGAAGAAAGACCCAGTACTTC.

The chain uses TRBV19 and TRBJ1-1; D remains ambiguous. CDR3 length equals 15 residues. CDR1 and CDR2 (germline): LNHDA, SQIVND (reference sequence). The V gene lost 5 bases and the J gene lost 0 bases, with 13 bases spanning the gap. The CDR3 loop reads CASSPVGGMNTEAFF. The CDR3 DNA reads TGTGCCAGTAGTCCCGTGGGCGGGATGAACACTGAAGCTTTCTTT.

The chain has TRBV4-2 and TRBJ1-1; the D gene is possibly TRBD1 (5 bases). Per the germline V gene, CDR1 is LGHNA and CDR2 is YNFKEQ. Trimming shortened V by 2 bases and J by 5 bases, and 12 bases separated the two germline ends. The CDR3 is 14 amino acids. CDR3 nucleotide sequence: TGTGCCAGCAGCCAATGGACACTGGGGACTGAAGCTTTCTTT. This gives the protein CASSQWTLGTEAFF.

The gene calls are TRBV5-6 and TRBJ1-1, with 11 bases that match TRBD1. This CDR3 has 18 amino acids. V shed 4 bases and J 2 bases; nucleotides not matched to a gene: 13. CDR1 is SGHDT, CDR2 YYEEEE, per germline. The CDR3 sequence: CASSQIDTGTGGNTEAFF. CDR3 nucleotides: TGTGCCAGCAGCCAAATAGATACCGGGACAGGGGGAAACACTGAAGCTTTCTTT.

The V gene is TRBV5-4, the J gene TRBJ2-1; D is unclear. Trimming cost V 4 bases and J 0 bases, with 14 bases left between them. The germline CDR1 and CDR2 sequences are SGHNT and YYREEE (reference sequence). This CDR3 comprises 16 residues. The DNA for the CDR3 is TGTGCCAGCAGCCCCCTCCGGATAAGCTCCTACAATGAGCAGTTCTTC. It translates to CASSPLRISSYNEQFF. The full variable domain, rest sourced from reference TRBV5-4 and TRBJ2-1, is ETGVTQSPTHLIKTRGQQVTLRCSSQSGHNTVSWYQQALGQGPQFIFQYYREEENGRGNFPPRFSGLQFPNYSSELNVNALELDDSALYLCASSPLRISSYNEQFFGPGTRLTVL.

The rearrangement uses TRBV28 and TRBJ1-1; D gene unclear. V dropped 6 bases and J dropped 4 bases, with 12 bases sitting between them. Germline V gives CDR1 MDHEN, CDR2 SYDVKM. The CDR3 is 13 residues long. The CDR3: CASRSSWTTEAFF. The CDR3 nucleotides are TGTGCCAGCAGGAGTTCGTGGACCACTGAAGCTTTCTTT.

The rearrangement joins TRBV19 to TRBJ2-5, with 7 positions matching TRBD2. Per the germline V gene, CDR1 is LNHDA and CDR2 is SQIVND (reference sequence). The CDR3 covers 13 residues. Losses at the gene ends were 5 bases for V and 4 bases for J; bases not matched to a gene: 4. CDR3 sequence reads: CASSPLAGETQYF. In DNA form, the CDR3 reads TGTGCCAGTAGTCCATTAGCGGGAGAGACCCAGTACTTC.

The chain joins TRBV5-1 to TRBJ1-3; the D is unclear. CDR1 and CDR2 from the germline V gene are SGHRS and YFSETQ. V gave up 2 bases and J gave up 0 bases, with 12 bases separating them. This CDR3 is built from 16 residues. In DNA, the CDR3 is TGCGCCAGCAGCTTATTTGCAGGCAACTCTGGAAACACCATATATTTT. Translated: CASSLFAGNSGNTIYF.